This T cell receptor (beta chain) was sequenced in a study of CD8+ T cells in alopecia areata. Findings of the study overall: On tofacitinib, scalp clonality and expanded CD8+ clones among top 100 fell significantly. Affected scalp, especially in alopecia totalis/universalis, had a higher clonality than normal scalp did. A single nonresponder leaves the baseline CD8+ expansion link to response uncertain.

Reverse transcription of extracted RNA yielded cDNA, which provided the sequencing template. The table came from immunoSEQ multiplex PCR; TCRdb's copy has only in-frame clones and leaves some out. This table holds about 180,000 clones, roughly 63% found once. The treatment was: oral pan-JAK inhibitor, 5-10 mg twice daily. Individuals with alopecia areata gave both lesional scalp punch biopsies and peripheral blood for collection. Notes on this clone: Its antigen is not known.

This TCR derives from a human donor with alopecia areata. Sequencing was performed on CD4+ T cells sorted from blood, taken between weeks 55 and 65, from a patient treated with tofacitinib.

CDR3 DNA: TGTGCCAGCAGTGAAACTCAGGGGGGGAATTCACCCCTCCACTTT. Protein sequence: CASSETQGGNSPLHF. The V gene is TRBV2, the J gene TRBJ1-6; 7 bases fit TRBD1. The germline V gene has CDR1 SNHLY and CDR2 FYNNEI. J was trimmed by 7 bases and V by 2 bases; bases with no gene match: 5. The CDR3 consists of 15 residues.